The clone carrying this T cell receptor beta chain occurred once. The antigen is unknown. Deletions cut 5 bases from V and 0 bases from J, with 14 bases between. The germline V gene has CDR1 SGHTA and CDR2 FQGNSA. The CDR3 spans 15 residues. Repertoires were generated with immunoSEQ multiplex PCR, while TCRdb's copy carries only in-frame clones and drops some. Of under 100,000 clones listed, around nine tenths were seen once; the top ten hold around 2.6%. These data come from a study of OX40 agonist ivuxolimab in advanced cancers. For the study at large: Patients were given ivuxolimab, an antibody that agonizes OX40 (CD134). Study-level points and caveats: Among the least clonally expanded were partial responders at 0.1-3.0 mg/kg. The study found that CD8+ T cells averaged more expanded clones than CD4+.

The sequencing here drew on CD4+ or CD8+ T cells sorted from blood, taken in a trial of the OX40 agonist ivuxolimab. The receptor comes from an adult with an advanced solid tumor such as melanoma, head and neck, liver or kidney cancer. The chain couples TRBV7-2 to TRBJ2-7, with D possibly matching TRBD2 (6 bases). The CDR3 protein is CASSPPGGGSYEQYF. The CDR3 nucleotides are TGTGCCAGCAGCCCTCCCGGGGGAGGCTCCTACGAGCAGTACTTC.